The 16 T cell receptor beta chains in this list originate from one sample, sequenced in a study of early T cells in non-severe SARS-CoV-2 infection. TCRdb processed the 5' RACE reads anew with MiXCR; each CDR3 protein has one entry. The top ten clones hold approximately 3.3% of a sample with 80,000 or so distinct CDR3 sequences, around an eighth of them seen once. The specimen sequenced was whole blood. These receptors originate from an adult who was a healthcare worker with PCR-confirmed SARS-CoV-2 infection or an uninfected control (not recorded which).

This clonotype was seen at least ten times. The CDR3 DNA reads as TGTGCCTCCCAAGCTAGCGGAACAGGGCAGCTGTTTTTT. Translating it yields CASQASGTGQLFF. V and J are TRBV2 and TRBJ2-2; the D gene is possibly TRBD2 (7 bases). Trimming left V 11 bases short and J 12 bases short, with 22 bases between. The CDR3 runs to 13 residues. Germline assignment: CDR1 SNHLY and CDR2 FYNNEI.

This clonotype was recorded many times. V usage is TRBV2 and J usage is TRBJ2-7; TRBD1 matches 7 bases. The CDR3 is 15 residues long. With 6 bases clipped from V and 4 bases from J, the junction kept 12 bases outside the gene matches. Germline V gene lookup returns CDR1 SNHLY and CDR2 FYNNEI. CDR3 residues: CASRGGQGRGYEQYF. The CDR3 coding sequence is TGTGCCAGCAGAGGGGGCCAAGGGAGAGGGTACGAGCAGTACTTC.

The chain carries TRBV2 and TRBJ2-6; D may be TRBD1 (5 bases). The germline V gene encodes CDR1 SNHLY and CDR2 FYNNEI. CDR3 length: 14 residues. V lost 10 bases and J 0 bases, leaving 10 bases between the germline ends. In nucleotides, the CDR3 is TGTGCCAACCGACAGACCTCTGGGGCCAACGTCCTGACTTTC. It specifies CANRQTSGANVLTF.

This clonotype was seen more than once but under ten times. J is TRBJ2-3 and V is TRBV19; the match to TRBD2 covers 11 bases. The V gene's germline CDR1 is LNHDA and CDR2 SQIVND (reference sequence). CDR3 length: 14 amino acids. V lost 6 bases and J lost 5; bases outside the gene matches: 4. The DNA for the CDR3 is TGTGCCAGTAGGCCCGGGACTAGCGGAGATACGCAGTATTTT. The encoded protein is CASRPGTSGDTQYF.

Ten or more counts support this clonotype. J is TRBJ2-5 and V is TRBV2, with 8 bases fitting TRBD2. The CDR3 is 13 amino acids. Germline values: CDR1 SNHLY, CDR2 FYNNEI. Germline trimming cut 7 bases from V and 1 base from J; bases unmatched to any gene: 2. This chain's CDR3 is CASTGGAQETQYF. CDR3 DNA sequence: TGTGCCAGCACGGGGGGGGCCCAAGAGACCCAGTACTTC. The variable domain in full, completed from reference TRBV2 and TRBJ2-5, reads EPEVTQTPSHQVTQMGQEVILRCVPISNHLYFYWYRQILGQKVEFLVSFYNNEISEKSEIFDDQFSVERPDGSNFTLKIRSTKLEDSAMYFCASTGGAQETQYFGPGTRLLVL.

The chain links TRBV12-3 or TRBV12-4 to TRBJ2-7; D possibly corresponds to TRBD2 (6 bases). The germline V and J ends were trimmed by 3 bases and 6 bases, with 9 bases remaining between them. The CDR3 spans 12 residues. CDR3 sequence: CASSFIGGEQYF. The DNA for the CDR3 is TGTGCCAGCAGTTTTATCGGGGGCGAGCAGTACTTC.

This clonotype has a count of ten or more. The chain recombines TRBV29-1 with TRBJ2-7; unclear D gene. This CDR3 comprises 11 residues. The V and J ends lost 6 bases and 5 bases respectively, with 11 bases between them. CDR1 is SQVTM, CDR2 ANQGSEA, per germline. The CDR3 bases are TGCAGCGTGGGAAGGCAGAACGAGCAGTACTTC. Protein sequence: CSVGRQNEQYF.

DNA for the CDR3: TGCGCCAGCAGTGAGTCGGGGGACCTCCAAGAGACCCAGTACTTC. Residues: CASSESGDLQETQYF. J is TRBJ2-5 and V is TRBV10-2; perhaps D is TRBD1 or TRBD2 (5 bases each). The germline CDR1 and CDR2 sequences are WSHSY and SAAADI. V dropped 0 bases and J dropped 1 base, with 9 bases sitting between them. This CDR3 has 15 amino acids.

The sample holds a few counts of this clonotype. Written as DNA, the CDR3 is TGTGCCAGCAGCCCGGACAGGGGAGAGACCCAGTACTTC. Its protein product is CASSPDRGETQYF. The chain links TRBV7-2 to TRBJ2-5; 9 nucleotides match TRBD1. The CDR3 has 13 amino acids. V dropped 5 bases and J dropped 4; count of bases not matched to a gene: 2. The germline V gene has CDR1 SGHTA and CDR2 FQGNSA.

This chain links TRBV11-2 with TRBJ2-1; 7 bases map to TRBD2. Per germline, CDR1 SGHAT and CDR2 FQNNGV. V lost 5 bases, J lost 5 bases, and 12 bases stayed unmatched. The CDR3 is 16 amino acids. The CDR3 here is CASSPEAGLPHNEQFF. The CDR3 region has the DNA TGTGCCAGCAGCCCCGAGGCGGGACTACCCCACAATGAGCAGTTCTTC. Using reference TRBV11-2 and TRBJ2-1 for the parts outside the CDR3, the full variable domain is EAGVAQSPRYKIIEKRQSVAFWCNPISGHATLYWYQQILGQGPKLLIQFQNNGVVDDSQLPKDRFSAERLKGVDSTLKIQPAKLEDSAVYLCASSPEAGLPHNEQFFGPGTRLTVL.

This sequence joins TRBV29-1 and TRBJ2-5; D gene uncertain. The CDR3 covers 11 residues. From germline, CDR1 is SQVTM and CDR2 ANQGSEA. V was shortened by 5 bases and J by 4 bases, with 8 bases between the two germline ends. The CDR3 region has the DNA TGCAGCGTTTGGGGTGGAGAGACCCAGTACTTC. It yields the protein CSVWGGETQYF.

V and J are TRBV19 and TRBJ2-3, with a weak D call TRBD1 (6 bases). Per germline, CDR1 LNHDA and CDR2 SQIVND (reference sequence). This CDR3 spans 17 amino acids. Trimming took off 0 bases at V and 0 bases at J, with 13 bases between the two ends. The CDR3 DNA follows: TGTGCCAGTAGTATAGATCGCACAGGGCGGAGCACAGATACGCAGTATTTT. This gives the protein CASSIDRTGRSTDTQYF.

This clonotype was seen at least ten times. This sequence joins TRBV30 and TRBJ2-7; 10 bases align to TRBD1. This CDR3 is built from 13 residues. Trimming removed 3 bases from V and 12 bases from J; junction bases left unmatched: 11. Germline CDR1 GTSNPN, CDR2 SVGIG (reference sequence). DNA of the CDR3: TGTGCCTGGAGGCCCGGGACAGGGGAATGGGGGTACTTC. Its protein is CAWRPGTGEWGYF.

This clonotype was counted between two and nine times. CDR3 DNA sequence: TGTGCCAGCTCCCTCCTGGGAAGGAACACAGATACGCAGTATTTT. Residues: CASSLLGRNTDTQYF. J is TRBJ2-3 and V is TRBV7-9; D unclear. V was shortened by 8 bases and J by 2 bases, with 17 bases between the two germline ends. The CDR3 runs to 15 residues. Germline V gives CDR1 SEHNR, CDR2 FQNEAQ (reference sequence). The entire variable domain, with the rest obtained from reference TRBV7-9 and TRBJ2-3, is as follows: DTGVSQNPRHKITKRGQNVTFRCDPISEHNRLYWYRQTLGQGPEFLTYFQNEAQLEKSRLLSDRFSAERPKGSFSTLEIQRTEQGDSAMYLCASSLLGRNTDTQYFGPGTRLTVL.

This clonotype was recorded at least ten times. V gene TRBV19 combines with J gene TRBJ1-5; D remains unclear. Germline values: CDR1 LNHDA, CDR2 SQIVND (reference sequence). The CDR3 is 16 amino acids. V lost 4 bases to trimming and J lost 1 base, with 14 bases between them. The CDR3 DNA reads as TGTGCCAGTAGTACCCTTAGGGTTCGCAGCAATCAGCCCCAGCATTTT. Its translation: CASSTLRVRSNQPQHF.

The sample holds many counts of this clonotype. The chain carries TRBV19 and TRBJ1-2, with TRBD1 matching 7 bases. The CDR3 consists of 13 residues. V was pared by 7 bases and J by 4 bases, with 6 bases of the junction left unmatched. Germline CDR1 and CDR2: LNHDA and SQIVND (reference sequence). DNA of the CDR3: TGTGCCAGTAATGACAGGGAAATCTATGGCTACACCTTC. It translates to CASNDREIYGYTF.